These 29 T cell receptor beta chains originate from one sample sequenced in a study of cytomegalovirus exposure and HLA in healthy donors. Primers for the PCR totalled 60 Vbeta and 13 Jbeta. Repertoires were generated with immunoSEQ multiplex PCR, while TCRdb's copy carries only in-frame clones and drops some. The profile shows 85,000 to 130,000 clones, around 10% of them singletons. Source material: PBMCs. All receptors derive from a man aged 40-55 years in good health and CMV-seropositive.

Of note for this clone: In the same sample, other DNA sequences code for this CDR3. The gene calls are TRBV4-1 and TRBJ2-4; 11 positions agree with TRBD1. Looked up from germline, CDR1 is MGHRA and CDR2 is YSYEKL. This CDR3 is built from 16 residues. Germline trimming cut 6 bases from V and 6 bases from J; bases unmatched to any gene: 10. The CDR3 loop is CASRKIGQGAGNIQYF. Written as DNA, the CDR3 is TGCGCCAGCAGGAAAATCGGACAGGGGGCGGGAAACATTCAGTACTTC.

V and J are TRBV7-3 and TRBJ1-1; D is possibly TRBD1 (6 bases). This CDR3 is 17 amino acids long. Germline-derived CDR1 and CDR2 are SGHTA and FQGTGA. V was cut by 2 bases and J by 1 base, with 17 bases left in between. DNA for the CDR3: TGTGCCAGCAGCTTACCCCGCTACGACAGGAGGAACACTGAAGCTTTCTTT. Translation: CASSLPRYDRRNTEAFF.

The chain carries TRBV4-1 and TRBJ2-7, with D tentatively TRBD1 (5 bases). This CDR3 is 14 amino acids long. CDR1 MGHRA and CDR2 YSYEKL come from the germline V gene. Trimming pared 0 bases from V and 2 bases from J, leaving 8 bases between. The CDR3 DNA follows: TGCGCCAGCAGCCAAGACCGCAGGGCCTACGAGCAGTACTTC. It translates to CASSQDRRAYEQYF.

The chain couples TRBV19 to TRBJ2-7; 7 nucleotides align to TRBD1. The germline V gene has CDR1 LNHDA and CDR2 SQIVND (reference sequence). This CDR3 has 13 amino acids. Unmatched junction bases numbered 4, after V lost 6 bases and J lost 2 bases. The CDR3 region has the DNA TGTGCCAGTAGACGGACAGGTACCTACGAGCAGTACTTC. Translating gives CASRRTGTYEQYF.

This chain links TRBV4-2 with TRBJ1-1; a weak D match, TRBD1 (6 bases). CDR1 is LGHNA and CDR2 is YNFKEQ in the germline V gene. The ends were cut back, 0 bases at V and 7 bases at J, with 12 bases in the middle. The length of the CDR3 is 14 residues. DNA for the CDR3: TGTGCCAGCAGCCAAGAAGTGGGGGCAGGTGAAGCTTTCTTT. It yields the protein CASSQEVGAGEAFF.

This clone has a handful of counts. The rearrangement uses TRBV5-1 and TRBJ1-4; D is undetermined. Germline assignment: CDR1 SGHRS and CDR2 YFSETQ. V shed 1 base and J shed 0 bases, with 4 bases lying between them. The CDR3 runs 14 residues. In nucleotides, the CDR3 is TGCGCCAGCAGCTTGCTTCCAACTAATGAAAAACTGTTTTTT. Protein product: CASSLLPTNEKLFF.

V and J are TRBV28 and TRBJ2-2, with 7 positions matching TRBD1. The CDR3 has 15 amino acids. The J segment lost 1 base and the V segment lost 5 bases, leaving 4 bases of the junction unmatched. The germline gives CDR1 MDHEN, CDR2 SYDVKM. In nucleotides, the CDR3 is TGTGCCAGCAGTCCAACAGGGGTGAACACCGGGGAGCTGTTTTTT. Translating gives CASSPTGVNTGELFF.

The chain employs TRBV7-8 and TRBJ2-3; 10 positions agree with TRBD2. The CDR3 is made up of 16 amino acids. Germline CDR1 reads SGHVS; CDR2 reads FQNEAQ. The V gene end was trimmed by 5 bases and the J gene end by 2 bases; junction bases not matched to a gene: 7. CDR3 DNA: TGTGCCAGCAGCGCCGAACTAGCGGGGATCACAGATACGCAGTATTTT. Its protein product is CASSAELAGITDTQYF.

This clone was picked up a small number of times. The CDR3 DNA sequence: TGTGCCAGCAGCACCGGGTCGAACACCGGGGAGCTGTTTTTT. It specifies CASSTGSNTGELFF. The chain joins TRBV6-5 to TRBJ2-2; no clear D gene. The CDR3 loop spans 14 amino acids. V shed 6 bases and J shed 0 bases, with 8 bases lying between them. The germline gives CDR1 MNHEY, CDR2 SVGAGI.

In this sample, this clone turned up a few times. This chain connects TRBV25-1 to TRBJ2-5, with 13 bases identical to TRBD2. The ends lost 2 bases at V and 2 bases at J; junction bases unmatched: 2. Germline-derived CDR1 and CDR2 are MGHDK and SYGVNS. This CDR3 has 16 residues. The CDR3 DNA follows: TGTGCCAGCAGTGAAAAACTAGCGGGAGGGCAAGAGACCCAGTACTTC. It codes for CASSEKLAGGQETQYF. The full variable domain, rest sourced from reference TRBV25-1 and TRBJ2-5, is EADIYQTPRYLVIGTGKKITLECSQTMGHDKMYWYQQDPGMELHLIHYSYGVNSTEKGDLSSESTVSRIRTEHFPLTLESARPSHTSQYLCASSEKLAGGQETQYFGPGTRLLVL.

The chain carries TRBV15 and TRBJ2-7; D call uncertain. Trimming stripped 1 base from V and 3 bases from J, with 10 bases between. This CDR3 is built from 14 residues. Germline CDR1 is LNHNV and CDR2 is YYDKDF (reference sequence). The DNA of the CDR3 is TGTGCCACCAGCAGAGGGGCGAACTTCTACGAGCAGTACTTC. This sequence encodes CATSRGANFYEQYF.

This chain connects TRBV27 to TRBJ2-5; TRBD2 matches 7 bases. The DNA end lines up better with TRBJ2-7; the J call may be wrong. Germline CDR1 and CDR2: MNHEY and SMNVEV (reference sequence). This CDR3 has 15 residues. The CDR3 reads CASGGIEGLAYEQYF. For the CDR3, the DNA is TGTGCCTCCGGGGGGATAGAGGGGCTTGCCTACGAGCAGTACTTC.

The J gene is TRBJ1-1, the V gene TRBV5-1; a weak D match, TRBD1 (6 bases). The germline gives CDR1 SGHRS, CDR2 YFSETQ. This CDR3 comprises 15 residues. The V end lost 4 bases, the J end lost 1 base, and 14 bases lay between the germline ends. The DNA of the CDR3 is TGCGCCAGCAGCAAAAACAGGGTTCCGAACACTGAAGCTTTCTTT. Translating gives CASSKNRVPNTEAFF.

J is TRBJ2-4 and V is TRBV13, with 11 nucleotides matching TRBD2. With 6 bases clipped from V and 3 bases from J, the junction kept 4 bases outside the gene matches. This CDR3 has 15 residues. Germline V gene sequence: CDR1 PRHDT, CDR2 FYEKMQ (reference sequence). The CDR3 here is CASRPSGRNKNIQYF. CDR3 coding DNA: TGTGCCAGCAGACCTAGCGGGAGGAACAAAAACATTCAGTACTTC.

This clone came up a few times. The chain employs TRBV30 and TRBJ2-4; 8 bases are a match to TRBD1. V was pared by 0 bases and J by 6 bases, with 10 bases of the junction left unmatched. Germline-derived CDR1 and CDR2 are GTSNPN and SVGIG (reference sequence). This CDR3 has 16 amino acids. CDR3 sequence reads: CAWSVGTGLLINIQYF. In DNA form, the CDR3 reads TGTGCCTGGAGTGTCGGGACAGGCTTGCTTATAAACATTCAGTACTTC. The entire variable domain, with the rest obtained from reference TRBV30 and TRBJ2-4, is as follows: SQTIHQWPATLVQPVGSPLSLECTVEGTSNPNLYWYRQAAGRGLQLLFYSVGIGQISSEVPQNLSASRPQDRQFILSSKKLLLSDSGFYLCAWSVGTGLLINIQYFGAGTRLSVL.

The chain uses TRBV6-5 and TRBJ1-2; D is undetermined. This CDR3 is 14 amino acids long. V was pared by 2 bases and J by 7 bases, with 14 bases between. The germline CDR1 and CDR2 sequences are MNHEY and SVGAGI. The CDR3 bases are TGTGCCAGCAGTTACCGTGCGGTTGGCGGTGGCTACACCTTC. This codes for CASSYRAVGGGYTF.

The chain uses TRBV6-6 and TRBJ2-7, with 8 bases identical to TRBD1. V lost 4 bases, J lost 3 bases, and 8 bases stayed unmatched. From germline, CDR1 is MNHNY and CDR2 SVGAGI (reference sequence). The CDR3 runs to 15 residues. The CDR3 nucleotides are TGTGCCAGCAGTTCCCCCGGACAGGGCGTCTACGAGCAGTACTTC. It translates to CASSSPGQGVYEQYF.

The chain uses TRBV19 and TRBJ1-5, with a weak D call TRBD1 (5 bases). CDR3 length: 15 residues. Germline values: CDR1 LNHDA, CDR2 SQIVND (reference sequence). V lost 5 bases, J lost 4 bases, and 15 bases lay in between. The DNA for the CDR3 is TGTGCCAGTAGTGACTCTCTGACAGCTAATCAGCCCCAGCATTTT. Protein sequence: CASSDSLTANQPQHF.

This clone has only a few counts. This chain joins TRBV7-6 and TRBJ1-1; D remains ambiguous. This CDR3 spans 15 amino acids. V was pared by 0 bases and J by 1 base, with 9 bases between. CDR1 is SGHVS and CDR2 is FNYEAQ in the germline V gene. This chain's CDR3 is CASSLALAPNTEAFF. The CDR3, as DNA: TGTGCCAGCAGCTTAGCGTTGGCACCGAACACTGAAGCTTTCTTT.

This clone has just a few counts. The chain recombines TRBV14 with TRBJ1-4, with D perhaps matching TRBD1 (5 bases). Trimming pared 4 bases from V and 7 bases from J, leaving 16 bases between. The CDR3 runs 15 residues. CDR1 is SGHDN and CDR2 is FVKESK in the germline V gene. In DNA form, the CDR3 reads TGTGCCAGCAGCCTTGGGATCCAGGGCCGTGAAAAACTGTTTTTT. It codes for CASSLGIQGREKLFF.

The chain combines TRBV25-1 with TRBJ2-2; 8 nucleotides line up with TRBD1. CDR1 and CDR2 from the germline V gene are MGHDK and SYGVNS. V was clipped by 8 bases and J by 5 bases; unmatched bases: 7. The CDR3 spans 14 residues. In DNA form, the CDR3 reads TGTGCCAGCGGTGGACAGGGCTCTACCGGGGAGCTGTTTTTT. Its translation: CASGGQGSTGELFF.

The chain combines TRBV10-2 with TRBJ2-1; TRBD2 might be the D (5 bases). The CDR3 spans 11 residues. Germline CDR1 WSHSY, CDR2 SAAADI. With 5 bases removed from V and 9 bases from J, the gap between germline ends came to 8 bases. In nucleotides, the CDR3 is TGCGCCAGCAGTCATAGCGTTGAGCAGTTCTTC. Translated, it gives CASSHSVEQFF.

This clone was counted only a few times. This is likely a read error, given that the CDR3 carries no conserved phenylalanine or tryptophan at its end. The V call is TRBV27, the J call TRBJ2-3, with 10 nucleotides matching TRBD2. CDR1 MNHEY and CDR2 SMNVEV come from the germline V gene (reference sequence). The J segment lost 5 bases and the V segment lost 9 bases, leaving 14 bases of the junction unmatched. The CDR3 contains 16 residues. CDR3 DNA: TGTGCCAGTACTCCCTCACTAGCGGGATTGATAGATACGCAGTATTCT. Amino acids: CASTPSLAGLIDTQYS.

The chain is built from TRBV5-4 and TRBJ1-2; unclear D gene. CDR1 and CDR2 (germline): SGHNT, YYREEE (reference sequence). The CDR3 is 16 residues long. V was trimmed by 4 bases and J by 0 bases, leaving 16 bases between them. CDR3 sequence: CASSPAGLLSNYGYTF. Written as DNA, the CDR3 is TGTGCCAGCAGCCCGGCGGGGTTGCTCTCTAACTATGGCTACACCTTC.

This clone was recorded a few times. The V and J genes are TRBV10-3 and TRBJ2-7, with D perhaps TRBD2 (5 bases). Germline CDR1 and CDR2: ENHRY and SYGVKD. This CDR3 is built from 13 residues. Trimming removed 1 base at V and 6 bases at J, with 10 bases between. CDR3 DNA: TGTGCCATCAGTGAGTTGGGGAGTTCCGAGCAGTACTTC. Protein: CAISELGSSEQYF.

V and J are TRBV5-6 and TRBJ2-7, with 7 bases aligning to TRBD1. Germline CDR1 SGHDT, CDR2 YYEEEE. J was trimmed by 3 bases and V by 4 bases; bases with no gene match: 7. The CDR3 totals 14 residues. The CDR3 is CASSGTARNYEQYF. The DNA of the CDR3 is TGTGCCAGCAGCGGGACAGCGCGTAACTACGAGCAGTACTTC.

This clone was picked up a small number of times. Here the CDR3 reads CASSQEPGINYGYTF. The DNA for the CDR3 is TGCGCCAGCAGCCAAGAACCGGGAATTAACTATGGCTACACCTTC. V gene TRBV4-1 combines with J gene TRBJ1-2; no definite D call. Trimming took off 0 bases at V and 1 base at J, with 9 bases between the two ends. CDR1 is MGHRA and CDR2 is YSYEKL in the germline V gene. CDR3 length: 15 amino acids.

This chain uses TRBV25-1 with TRBJ2-7; 11 nucleotides agree with TRBD1. In germline, CDR1 is MGHDK, CDR2 SYGVNS. V was clipped by 4 bases and J by 4 bases; unmatched bases: 9. There are 16 residues in the CDR3. The chain's CDR3 is CASSATGDRGGYEQYF. As DNA, the CDR3 is TGTGCCAGCAGTGCCACCGGGGACAGGGGGGGGTACGAGCAGTACTTC.

The rearrangement uses TRBV9 and TRBJ1-2, with 8 bases identical to TRBD1. The germline CDR1 and CDR2 sequences are SGDLS and YYNGEE. Losses at the gene ends were 3 bases for V and 6 bases for J; bases not matched to a gene: 4. This CDR3 contains 13 residues. In nucleotides, the CDR3 is TGTGCCAGCAGCGGTCGACAGGGGAATGGCTACACCTTC. Its protein product is CASSGRQGNGYTF.